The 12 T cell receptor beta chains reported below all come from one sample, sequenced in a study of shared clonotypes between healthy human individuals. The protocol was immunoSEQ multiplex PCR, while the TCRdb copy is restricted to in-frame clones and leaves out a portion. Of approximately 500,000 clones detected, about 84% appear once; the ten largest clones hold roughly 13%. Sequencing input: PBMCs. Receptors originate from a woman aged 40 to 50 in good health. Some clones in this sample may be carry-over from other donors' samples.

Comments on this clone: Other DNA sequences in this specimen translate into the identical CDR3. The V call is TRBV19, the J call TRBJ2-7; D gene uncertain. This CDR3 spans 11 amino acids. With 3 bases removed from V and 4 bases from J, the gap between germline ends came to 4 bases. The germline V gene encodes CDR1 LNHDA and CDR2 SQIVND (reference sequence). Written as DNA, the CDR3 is TGTGCCAGTAGTATCGGTTACGAGCAGTACTTC. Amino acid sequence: CASSIGYEQYF.

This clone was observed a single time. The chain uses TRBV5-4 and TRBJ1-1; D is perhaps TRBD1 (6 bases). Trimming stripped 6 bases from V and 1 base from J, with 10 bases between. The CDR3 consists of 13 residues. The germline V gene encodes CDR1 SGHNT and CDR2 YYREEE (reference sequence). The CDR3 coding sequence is TGTGCCAGCATATGGACAGCGAACACTGAAGCTTTCTTT. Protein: CASIWTANTEAFF.

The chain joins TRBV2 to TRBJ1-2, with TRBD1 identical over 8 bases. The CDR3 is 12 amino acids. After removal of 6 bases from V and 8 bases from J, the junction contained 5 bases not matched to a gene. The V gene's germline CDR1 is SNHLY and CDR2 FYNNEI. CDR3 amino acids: CASSQDRVGYTF. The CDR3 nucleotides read TGTGCCAGCAGCCAGGACAGGGTCGGCTACACCTTC.

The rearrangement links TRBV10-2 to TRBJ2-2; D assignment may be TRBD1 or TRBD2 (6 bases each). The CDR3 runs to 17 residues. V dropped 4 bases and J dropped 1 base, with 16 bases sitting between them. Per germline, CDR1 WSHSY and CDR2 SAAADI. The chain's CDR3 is CASSGGAKAKNTGELFF. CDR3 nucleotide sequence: TGCGCCAGCAGTGGGGGGGCGAAGGCCAAGAACACCGGGGAGCTGTTTTTT.

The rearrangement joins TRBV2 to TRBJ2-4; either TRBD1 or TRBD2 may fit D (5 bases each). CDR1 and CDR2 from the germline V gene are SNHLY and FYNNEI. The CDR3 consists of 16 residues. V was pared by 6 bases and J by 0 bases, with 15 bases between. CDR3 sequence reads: CASSPPGALAKNIQYF. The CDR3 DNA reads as TGTGCCAGCAGCCCACCCGGGGCCTTAGCCAAAAACATTCAGTACTTC.

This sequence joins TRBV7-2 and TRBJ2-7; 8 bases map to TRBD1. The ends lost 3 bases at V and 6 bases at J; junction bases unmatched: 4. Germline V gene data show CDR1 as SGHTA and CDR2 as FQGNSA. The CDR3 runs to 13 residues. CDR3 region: CASSLDGQGEQYF. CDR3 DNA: TGTGCCAGCAGCTTGGATGGACAGGGCGAGCAGTACTTC. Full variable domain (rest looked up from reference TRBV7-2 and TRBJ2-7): GAGVSQSPSNKVTEKGKDVELRCDPISGHTALYWYRQSLGQGLEFLIYFQGNSAPDKSGLPSDRFSAERTGGSVSTLTIQRTQQEDSAVYLCASSLDGQGEQYFGPGTRLTVT.

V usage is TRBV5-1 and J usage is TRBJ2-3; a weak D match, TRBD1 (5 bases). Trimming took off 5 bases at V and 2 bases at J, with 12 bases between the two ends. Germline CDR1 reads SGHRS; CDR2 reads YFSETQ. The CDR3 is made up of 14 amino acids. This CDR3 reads CASSIRQSTDTQYF. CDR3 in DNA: TGCGCCAGCAGTATAAGACAGTCCACAGATACGCAGTATTTT.

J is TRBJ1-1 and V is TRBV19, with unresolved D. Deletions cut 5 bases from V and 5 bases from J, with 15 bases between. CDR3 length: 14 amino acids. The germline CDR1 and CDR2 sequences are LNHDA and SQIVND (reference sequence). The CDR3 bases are TGTGCCAGTAGTCCGCGACGGGGTTGGACTGAAGCTTTCTTT. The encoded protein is CASSPRRGWTEAFF.

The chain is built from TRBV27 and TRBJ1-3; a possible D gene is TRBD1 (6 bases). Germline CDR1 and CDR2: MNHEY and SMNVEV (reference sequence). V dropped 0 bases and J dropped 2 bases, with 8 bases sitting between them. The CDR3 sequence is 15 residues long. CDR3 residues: CASSLSRGTGNTIYF. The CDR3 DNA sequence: TGTGCCAGCAGTTTATCGAGGGGGACTGGAAACACCATATATTTT.

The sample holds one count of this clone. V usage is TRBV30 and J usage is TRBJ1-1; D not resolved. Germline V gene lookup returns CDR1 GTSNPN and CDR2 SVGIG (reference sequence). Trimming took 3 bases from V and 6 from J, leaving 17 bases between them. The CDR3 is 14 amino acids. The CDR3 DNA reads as TGTGCCTGGAGGTATGACTCTCCTGGGGCTGAAGCTTTCTTT. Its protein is CAWRYDSPGAEAFF.

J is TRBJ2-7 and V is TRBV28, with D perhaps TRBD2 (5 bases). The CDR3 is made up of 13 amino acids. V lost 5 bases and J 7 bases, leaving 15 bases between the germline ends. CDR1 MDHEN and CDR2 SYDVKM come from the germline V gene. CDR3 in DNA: TGTGCCAGCAGTGGCGGAGGCCCCCGGGAGCAGTACTTC. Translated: CASSGGGPREQYF.

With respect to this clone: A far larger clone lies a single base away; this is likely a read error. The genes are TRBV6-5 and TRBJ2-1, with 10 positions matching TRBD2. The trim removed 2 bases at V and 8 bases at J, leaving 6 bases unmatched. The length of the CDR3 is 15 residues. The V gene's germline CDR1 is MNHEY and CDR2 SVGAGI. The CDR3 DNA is TGTGCCAGCAGTTACGGACTAGCGGCGTGGGATGAGCAGTTCTTC. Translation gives CASSYGLAAWDEQFF.